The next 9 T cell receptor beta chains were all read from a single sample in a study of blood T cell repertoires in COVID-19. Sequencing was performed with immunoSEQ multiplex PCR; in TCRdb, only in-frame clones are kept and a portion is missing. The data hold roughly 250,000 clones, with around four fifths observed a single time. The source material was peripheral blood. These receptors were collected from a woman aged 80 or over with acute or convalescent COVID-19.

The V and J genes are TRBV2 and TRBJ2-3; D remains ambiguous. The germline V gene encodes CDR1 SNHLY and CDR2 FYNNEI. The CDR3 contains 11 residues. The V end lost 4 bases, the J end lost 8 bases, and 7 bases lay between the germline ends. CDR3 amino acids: CASSASPTQYF. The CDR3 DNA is TGTGCCAGCAGTGCGAGTCCTACGCAGTATTTT.

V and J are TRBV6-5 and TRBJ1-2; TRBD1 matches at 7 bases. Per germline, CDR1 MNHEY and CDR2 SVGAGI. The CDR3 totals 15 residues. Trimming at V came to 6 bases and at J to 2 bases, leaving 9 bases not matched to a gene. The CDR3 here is CASRRSGQRNYGYTF. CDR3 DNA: TGTGCCAGCAGACGATCGGGACAGCGGAACTATGGCTACACCTTC.

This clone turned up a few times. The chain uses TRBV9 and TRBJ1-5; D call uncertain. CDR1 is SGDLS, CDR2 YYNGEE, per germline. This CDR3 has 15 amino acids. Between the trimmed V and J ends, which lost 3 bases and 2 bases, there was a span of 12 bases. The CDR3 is CASSASSGGNQPQHF. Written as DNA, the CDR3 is TGTGCCAGCAGCGCTTCATCCGGGGGCAATCAGCCCCAGCATTTT.

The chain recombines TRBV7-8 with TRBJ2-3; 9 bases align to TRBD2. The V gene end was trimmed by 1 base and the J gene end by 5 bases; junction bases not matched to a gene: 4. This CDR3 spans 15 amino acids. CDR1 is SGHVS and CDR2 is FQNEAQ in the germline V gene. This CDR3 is CASSLESRGGDTQYF. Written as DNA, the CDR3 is TGTGCCAGCAGCTTAGAGTCGCGGGGGGGAGATACGCAGTATTTT.

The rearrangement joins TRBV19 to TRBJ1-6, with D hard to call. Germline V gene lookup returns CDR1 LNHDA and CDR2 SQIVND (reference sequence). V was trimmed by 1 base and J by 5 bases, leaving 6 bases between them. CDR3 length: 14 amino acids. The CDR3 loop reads CASSIGRDNSPLHF. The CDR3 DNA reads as TGTGCCAGTAGTATAGGGAGAGATAATTCACCCCTCCACTTT. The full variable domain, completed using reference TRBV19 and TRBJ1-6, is DGGITQSPKYLFRKEGQNVTLSCEQNLNHDAMYWYRQDPGQGLRLIYYSQIVNDFQKGDIAEGYSVSREKKESFPLTVTSAQKNPTAFYLCASSIGRDNSPLHFGNGTRLTVT.

CDR3 DNA sequence: TGTGCCAGCAAGGGACTAGCGGGAGCCGTCTCCTACAATGAGCAGTTCTTC. This encodes CASKGLAGAVSYNEQFF. This chain joins TRBV27 and TRBJ2-1; 14 bases agree with TRBD2. This CDR3 has 17 residues. Germline CDR1 reads MNHEY; CDR2 reads SMNVEV (reference sequence). With 7 bases clipped from V and 0 bases from J, the junction kept 5 bases outside the gene matches.

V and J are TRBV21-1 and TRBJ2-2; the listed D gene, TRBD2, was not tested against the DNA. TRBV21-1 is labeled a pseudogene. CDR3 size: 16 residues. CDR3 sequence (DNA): TGTGCCAGCAGCAAAAGGAACGGGGGAAACACCGGGGAGCTGTTTTTT. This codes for CASSKRNGGNTGELFF.

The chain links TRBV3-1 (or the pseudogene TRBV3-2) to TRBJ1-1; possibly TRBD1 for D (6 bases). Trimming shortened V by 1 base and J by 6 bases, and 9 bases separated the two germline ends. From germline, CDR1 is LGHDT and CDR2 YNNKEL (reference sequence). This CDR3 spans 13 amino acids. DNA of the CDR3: TGTGCCAGCAGCCAAGTGGGGGCTGCTGAAGCTTTCTTT. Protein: CASSQVGAAEAFF.

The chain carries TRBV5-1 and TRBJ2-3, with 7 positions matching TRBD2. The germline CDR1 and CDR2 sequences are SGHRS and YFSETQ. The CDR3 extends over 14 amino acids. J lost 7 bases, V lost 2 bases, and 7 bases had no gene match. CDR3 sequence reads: CASSLRTRAHTQYF. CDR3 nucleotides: TGCGCCAGCAGCTTAAGGACTAGGGCTCATACGCAGTATTTT.